Below, 26 T cell receptor beta chains from the same sample are listed, as sequenced in a study of T cell changes during pregnancy in multiple sclerosis. Assay: immunoSEQ multiplex PCR; the TCRdb copy retains only in-frame clones and omits some. Among some 97,000 clones listed, around 92% were seen once. The sequences come from peripheral blood, collected before pregnancy. All receptors come from a female donor with multiple sclerosis, enrolled in a pregnancy study.

The chain links TRBV6-5 to TRBJ2-1, with D possibly TRBD2 on 6 matching bases. Germline lookup yields CDR1 MNHEY and CDR2 SVGAGI. The CDR3 covers 12 residues. Trimming removed 5 bases at V and 15 bases at J, with 17 bases between. The DNA of the CDR3 is TGTGCCAGCAGTCCCCCTGGGGGGAACTTGTTCTTC. Protein: CASSPPGGNLFF.

The rearrangement links TRBV6-1 to TRBJ1-2; tentative D call: TRBD1 (5 bases). This CDR3 is built from 17 residues. V lost 2 bases and J 6 bases, leaving 22 bases between the germline ends. Germline V gives CDR1 MNHNS, CDR2 SASEGT. The CDR3 region is CASSETIAGSLLDGYTF. CDR3 bases: TGTGCCAGCAGTGAAACGATAGCAGGGTCCCTTTTGGATGGCTACACCTTC.

This sequence joins TRBV9 and TRBJ2-2, with a tentative D call TRBD1 (7 bases). The CDR3 is made up of 15 amino acids. Trimming left V 1 base short and J 5 bases short, with 12 bases between. The germline V gene encodes CDR1 SGDLS and CDR2 YYNGEE. CDR3 sequence (DNA): TGTGCCAGCAGCGTAATGGCAGGGGGGACCGGGGAGCTGTTTTTT. Residues: CASSVMAGGTGELFF.

The chain is built from TRBV9 and TRBJ2-1; 10 bases line up with TRBD2. The CDR3 runs to 15 residues. Trimming cost V 1 base and J 9 bases; bases outside gene matches: 7. Germline V gene lookup returns CDR1 SGDLS and CDR2 YYNGEE. CDR3 protein: CASSVLLAGISEQFF. The CDR3 bases are TGTGCCAGCAGCGTATTACTAGCGGGAATTAGTGAGCAGTTCTTC.

The J gene is TRBJ2-3, the V gene TRBV5-1; 9 bases fit TRBD1. Germline V gives CDR1 SGHRS, CDR2 YFSETQ. With 4 bases clipped from V and 4 bases from J, the junction kept 4 bases outside the gene matches. The length of the CDR3 is 14 residues. The CDR3 is CASSMTGGADTQYF. CDR3 nucleotides: TGCGCCAGCAGCATGACAGGGGGGGCAGATACGCAGTATTTT.

This chain uses TRBV6-5 with TRBJ2-1; 8 nucleotides line up with TRBD2. The length of the CDR3 is 13 residues. Unmatched junction bases numbered 8, after V lost 7 bases and J lost 9 bases. Germline V gene sequence: CDR1 MNHEY, CDR2 SVGAGI. CDR3 loop: CASIGRAWGEQFF. Here the CDR3 DNA reads TGTGCCAGCATCGGGAGGGCCTGGGGTGAGCAGTTCTTC.

This clone was observed a handful of times. This chain connects TRBV27 to TRBJ1-2; D is possibly TRBD1 (6 bases). The CDR3 spans 13 residues. Germline V gene data show CDR1 as MNHEY and CDR2 as SMNVEV (reference sequence). Trimming took 5 bases from V and 6 from J, leaving 13 bases between them. CDR3 nucleotide sequence: TGTGCCAGCAGTATCAACAGGGCCGATGGCTACACCTTC. Its translation: CASSINRADGYTF.

This chain's CDR3 is CASSIGATPYEQYF. In DNA, the CDR3 is TGTGCCAGTAGTATAGGGGCAACCCCCTACGAGCAGTACTTC. The chain carries TRBV19 and TRBJ2-7; no firm D call. Germline CDR1 LNHDA, CDR2 SQIVND (reference sequence). Trimming left V 1 base short and J 2 bases short, with 9 bases between. The CDR3 covers 14 residues. Full variable domain (outside the CDR3, taken from reference TRBV19 and TRBJ2-7): DGGITQSPKYLFRKEGQNVTLSCEQNLNHDAMYWYRQDPGQGLRLIYYSQIVNDFQKGDIAEGYSVSREKKESFPLTVTSAQKNPTAFYLCASSIGATPYEQYFGPGTRLTVT.

V is TRBV28 and J is TRBJ2-1; the match to TRBD1 covers 9 bases. Germline CDR1 is MDHEN and CDR2 is SYDVKM. With 4 bases clipped from V and 5 bases from J, the junction kept 6 bases outside the gene matches. This CDR3 has 15 residues. The CDR3 DNA follows: TGTGCCAGCAGTTGGCCCTGGGACAGGGACAATGAGCAGTTCTTC. This translates into CASSWPWDRDNEQFF.

V and J are TRBV6-5 and TRBJ1-3; D ambiguous. Deletions cut 0 bases from V and 4 bases from J, with 4 bases between. This CDR3 has 13 residues. The germline V gene encodes CDR1 MNHEY and CDR2 SVGAGI. The CDR3 reads CASSYSGGNTIYF. The CDR3 DNA follows: TGTGCCAGCAGTTACTCCGGGGGAAACACCATATATTTT.

CDR3 DNA sequence: TGCGCCAGCAGCTTGGGGACAGCGCAAGAGACCCAGTACTTC. Protein sequence: CASSLGTAQETQYF. The V gene is TRBV5-1, the J gene TRBJ2-5, with D perhaps matching TRBD1 (6 bases). Trimming removed 0 bases at V and 2 bases at J, with 8 bases between. Germline V gives CDR1 SGHRS, CDR2 YFSETQ. The CDR3 loop spans 14 amino acids.

This chain links TRBV6-5 with TRBJ2-1; the D gene is possibly TRBD1 (6 bases). This CDR3 spans 15 amino acids. The V gene's germline CDR1 is MNHEY and CDR2 SVGAGI. With 2 bases removed from V and 5 bases from J, the gap between germline ends came to 13 bases. The DNA for the CDR3 is TGTGCCAGCAGTTACGGCAGGGGTTTCAACAATGAGCAGTTCTTC. This translates into CASSYGRGFNNEQFF.

The CDR3 region has the DNA TGCGCCAGCAGCCAAGAGAGATCCTACGAGCAGTACTTC. Protein product: CASSQERSYEQYF. The genes are TRBV4-3 and TRBJ2-7, with D unclear. Trimming left V 0 bases short and J 1 base short, with 4 bases between. Germline values: CDR1 LGHNA, CDR2 YSLEER. The CDR3 length is 13 residues.

The V call is TRBV10-2, the J call TRBJ2-3; 8 positions match TRBD2. The J segment lost 3 bases and the V segment lost 2 bases, leaving 7 bases of the junction unmatched. Germline V lookup: CDR1 WSHSY, CDR2 SAAADI. The CDR3 runs 16 residues. The CDR3 bases are TGCGCCAGCAGTGAGGGGGTAGCGGGAATGACAGATACGCAGTATTTT. This translates into CASSEGVAGMTDTQYF.

This clone has a single count. The chain links TRBV5-1 to TRBJ1-2; D not resolved. CDR3 size: 14 residues. V was pared by 7 bases and J by 5 bases, with 18 bases between. In germline, CDR1 is SGHRS, CDR2 YFSETQ. CDR3 sequence reads: CASASQDGVYGYTF. DNA of the CDR3: TGCGCCAGCGCTAGCCAAGACGGCGTGTATGGCTACACCTTC.

The CDR3 DNA sequence: TGTGCCAGTAGGACGGCGGGCCCCACAGATACGCAGTATTTT. Residues: CASRTAGPTDTQYF. The genes are TRBV19 and TRBJ2-3; TRBD2 might be the D (5 bases). The V gene's germline CDR1 is LNHDA and CDR2 SQIVND (reference sequence). Trimming removed 6 bases at V and 2 bases at J, with 12 bases between. The CDR3 is 14 residues long.

The chain uses TRBV5-6 and TRBJ2-3, with 7 bases identical to TRBD2. The CDR3 covers 15 residues. Trimming took 2 bases from V and 1 from J; bases not matched to a gene: 4. Germline CDR1 is SGHDT and CDR2 is YYEEEE. CDR3 loop: CASSLPAGRTDTQYF. The CDR3 DNA reads as TGTGCCAGCAGCTTACCAGCGGGACGCACAGATACGCAGTATTTT.

This chain links TRBV27 with TRBJ2-4; TRBD2 is a possible D gene (6 bases). The CDR3 has 14 amino acids. Looked up from germline, CDR1 is MNHEY and CDR2 is SMNVEV (reference sequence). The V end was cut by 3 bases, the J end by 2 bases, with 8 bases between. In DNA, the CDR3 is TGTGCCAGCAGTTTCGGGGGATCCAAAAACATTCAGTACTTC. This gives the protein CASSFGGSKNIQYF.

This chain joins TRBV13 and TRBJ2-7; 7 bases fit TRBD1. Germline V CDR1 and CDR2: PRHDT, FYEKMQ (reference sequence). J was trimmed by 4 bases and V by 1 base; bases with no gene match: 4. CDR3 length equals 14 residues. CDR3 nucleotides: TGTGCCAGCAGCTTAGCGACAGGGTGGTACGAGCAGTACTTC. Translation gives CASSLATGWYEQYF.

This chain uses TRBV10-2 with TRBJ1-2; TRBD1 might be the D (5 bases). Germline CDR1 and CDR2: WSHSY and SAAADI. V lost 0 bases and J 4 bases, leaving 12 bases between the germline ends. The length of the CDR3 is 15 residues. CDR3 sequence reads: CASSESRQGLYGYTF. The CDR3 bases are TGCGCCAGCAGTGAGTCGAGGCAGGGTCTCTATGGCTACACCTTC.

This rearrangement joins TRBV30 to TRBJ1-2; D gene uncertain. This CDR3 region has 13 residues. The V gene lost 4 bases and the J gene lost 4 bases, with 13 bases spanning the gap. CDR1 and CDR2 from the germline V gene are GTSNPN and SVGIG (reference sequence). The CDR3 reads CAWNYESPYGYTF. DNA of the CDR3: TGTGCCTGGAACTACGAGTCTCCCTATGGCTACACCTTC.

The chain has TRBV27 and TRBJ2-1, with a possible D match to TRBD2 (5 bases). The CDR3 contains 12 residues. Trimming took off 2 bases at V and 6 bases at J, with 5 bases between the two ends. CDR1 and CDR2 (germline): MNHEY, SMNVEV (reference sequence). DNA for the CDR3: TGTGCCAGCAGTTTAAGCGGCAATGAGCAGTTCTTC. Translating it yields CASSLSGNEQFF.

The chain couples TRBV19 to TRBJ2-7; a possible D gene is TRBD1 (5 bases). This CDR3 contains 13 residues. V was trimmed by 6 bases and J by 3 bases, leaving 12 bases between them. Germline CDR1 is LNHDA and CDR2 is SQIVND (reference sequence). The CDR3 region has the DNA TGTGCCAGTAGCCCTCAGGGCGGCTACGAGCAGTACTTC. Its translation: CASSPQGGYEQYF.

The CDR3, as DNA: TGTGCCAGCAGCCCGGGACAGGGGAGGGACATTCAGTACTTC. Translated: CASSPGQGRDIQYF. The chain is built from TRBV5-4 and TRBJ2-4, with TRBD1 matching 10 bases. V lost 4 bases, J lost 8 bases, and 6 bases stayed unmatched. The CDR3 contains 14 residues. CDR1 and CDR2 from the germline V gene are SGHNT and YYREEE (reference sequence).

This chain uses TRBV5-1 with TRBJ1-2; D unresolved. The V gene's germline CDR1 is SGHRS and CDR2 YFSETQ. This CDR3 has 14 amino acids. V was cut by 4 bases and J by 8 bases, with 18 bases left in between. CDR3 nucleotide sequence: TGCGCCAGCAGCCCTCCGGCGGACGGAGGCGGCTACACCTTC. It is translated as CASSPPADGGGYTF.

The V gene is TRBV5-1, the J gene TRBJ2-7, with 10 bases matching TRBD2. The CDR3 is made up of 14 amino acids. Germline lookup yields CDR1 SGHRS and CDR2 YFSETQ. V dropped 2 bases and J dropped 6; count of bases not matched to a gene: 5. Here the CDR3 DNA reads TGCGCCAGCAGCTTATTAGCGGGAGGCCCCGAGCAGTACTTC. Encoded protein: CASSLLAGGPEQYF.